The 5 T cell receptor beta chains below come from one sample, sequenced in a study of control samples from healthy donors and cancer patients (dated by TCRdb to 2020 to 2021). Library generation was performed with the immunoSEQ multiplex PCR assay. As stored in TCRdb, this immuneACCESS dataset retains in-frame rearrangements with V and J assigned. A fraction of the clones does not appear; measured against another copy, unresolved V genes explain less than half of the discrepancy, and the remainder lacks a known reason. This sample holds about 130,000 clones; about 95% were observed only once. 3.6% of the sample is held by the ten biggest clonotypes. What was sequenced was blood. These receptors were obtained from a man in his thirties or forties in good health.

CDR3: CASSIRAGPGAEAFF. The CDR3 DNA reads as TGTGCCAGTAGTATCCGAGCGGGGCCAGGCGCTGAAGCTTTCTTT. This chain joins TRBV19 and TRBJ1-1, with a possible D match to TRBD1 (5 bases). Trimming removed 3 bases from V and 6 bases from J, with 17 bases in between. CDR3 length equals 15 residues. Germline loops: CDR1 LNHDA, CDR2 SQIVND (reference sequence).

In nucleotides, the CDR3 is TGCGCCAGCAGCTTTCTAGCTAGCACAGATACGCAGTATTTT. It codes for CASSFLASTDTQYF. This rearrangement joins TRBV5-1 to TRBJ2-3; a weak D match, TRBD2 (5 bases). From germline, CDR1 is SGHRS and CDR2 YFSETQ. The ends were cut back, 2 bases at V and 0 bases at J, with 7 bases in the middle. CDR3 length: 14 residues.

The chain employs TRBV19 and TRBJ1-2; TRBD1 agrees at 7 bases. The CDR3 contains 14 residues. Germline V CDR1 and CDR2: LNHDA, SQIVND (reference sequence). The V segment lost 7 bases and the J segment 5 bases; nucleotides outside the gene matches: 10. As DNA, the CDR3 is TGTGCCAGTAAGGACGGGGGACAGAAATATGGCTACACCTTC. This sequence encodes CASKDGGQKYGYTF.

The chain links TRBV6-4 to TRBJ1-2, with 10 nucleotides matching TRBD1. The CDR3 extends over 14 amino acids. Germline CDR1 reads MRHNA; CDR2 reads SNTAGT. V was clipped by 8 bases and J by 6 bases; unmatched bases: 9. CDR3 sequence (DNA): TGTGCCAGCGGATCCGGGACAGGGGTAGATGGCTACACCTTC. Translating it yields CASGSGTGVDGYTF.

The V call is TRBV7-2, the J call TRBJ2-5, with 13 positions matching TRBD2. With V trimmed by 3 bases and J by 5 bases, 6 bases remained unmatched. This CDR3 region has 16 residues. From germline, CDR1 is SGHTA and CDR2 FQGNSA. CDR3 nucleotides: TGTGCCAGCAGCTTCCGACTAGCGGGGGGCCCGGAGACCCAGTACTTC. Translating it yields CASSFRLAGGPETQYF.